This TCR beta chain derives from a study of cytomegalovirus exposure and HLA in healthy donors. Sequenced by immunoSEQ multiplex PCR; TCRdb stores in-frame clones only, minus some. The data show 120,000 or so clones, about 87% seen once. V shed 5 bases and J shed 3 bases, with 16 bases lying between them. This CDR3 spans 15 amino acids. The germline CDR1 and CDR2 sequences are MGHDK and SYGVNS. Source material: PBMCs. This TCR was recovered from a young man in good health and CMV-seronegative. The V gene is TRBV25-1, the J gene TRBJ1-1; D unresolved. The CDR3 region is CASSFGDRDDTEAFF. The CDR3 DNA reads as TGTGCCAGCAGTTTCGGGGATCGGGATGACACTGAAGCTTTCTTT.